The sequence of this T cell receptor beta chain was determined in a study of T cell clones after liver transplantation. Across the study: TCRbeta sequencing after a pre-transplant mixed lymphocyte reaction identified graft-donor-reactive clones, later tracked in post-transplant blood. Three of eight recipients were HCV-positive; others had non-autoimmune, non-viral indications. At least one year of complete immunosuppression withdrawal without enzymes over twice normal defined tolerance. Whole-study results and caveats: Conclusions were preliminary, with small, heterogeneous patient groups.

Trimming cost V 5 bases and J 9 bases, with 17 bases left between them. The germline CDR1 and CDR2 sequences are LNHNV and YYDKDF (reference sequence). CDR3 length: 15 residues. The assay was immunoSEQ multiplex PCR, and TCRdb's table has in-frame clones only and misses some. Counted here are tens of thousands of clones, about 70% occurring once; the ten biggest clones make up 14% to 15%. Concerning this clone: Its antigen is still unknown.

This chain links TRBV15 with TRBJ1-6; D may be TRBD1 (5 bases). The sequence came from a human donor who received a liver transplant. The material was CD4+ T cells from blood, obtained before liver transplant. The CDR3 reads CATSGSPDSRSPLHF. The CDR3 DNA reads TGTGCCACCAGCGGATCCCCCGACAGTCGTTCACCCCTCCACTTT.